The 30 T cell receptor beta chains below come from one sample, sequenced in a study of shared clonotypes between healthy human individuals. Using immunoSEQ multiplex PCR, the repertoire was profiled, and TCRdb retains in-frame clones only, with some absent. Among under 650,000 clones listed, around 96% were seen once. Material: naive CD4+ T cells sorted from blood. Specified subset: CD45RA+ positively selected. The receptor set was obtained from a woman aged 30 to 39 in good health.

The CDR3 DNA reads as TGCGCCAGCAGCCAGGCCTGGGTCGTAGCAGGAGCCAAAAACATTCAGTACTTC. It translates to CASSQAWVVAGAKNIQYF. The chain links TRBV4-1 to TRBJ2-4; D remains unclear. CDR1 is MGHRA and CDR2 is YSYEKL in the germline V gene. The ends were cut back, 3 bases at V and 0 bases at J, with 18 bases in the middle. This CDR3 has 18 amino acids.

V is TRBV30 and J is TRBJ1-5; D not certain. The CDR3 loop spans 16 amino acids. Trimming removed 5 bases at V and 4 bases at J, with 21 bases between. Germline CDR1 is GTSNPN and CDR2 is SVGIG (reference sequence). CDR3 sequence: CAWAQDGGMGNQPQHF. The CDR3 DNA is TGTGCCTGGGCCCAGGACGGCGGTATGGGGAATCAGCCCCAGCATTTT.

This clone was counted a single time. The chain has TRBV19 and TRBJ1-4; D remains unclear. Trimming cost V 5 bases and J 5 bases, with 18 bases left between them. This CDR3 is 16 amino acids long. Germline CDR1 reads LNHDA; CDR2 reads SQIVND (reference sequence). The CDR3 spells CASSPGREIRNEKLFF. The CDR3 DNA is TGTGCCAGTAGTCCTGGGAGGGAAATTAGGAATGAAAAACTGTTTTTT.

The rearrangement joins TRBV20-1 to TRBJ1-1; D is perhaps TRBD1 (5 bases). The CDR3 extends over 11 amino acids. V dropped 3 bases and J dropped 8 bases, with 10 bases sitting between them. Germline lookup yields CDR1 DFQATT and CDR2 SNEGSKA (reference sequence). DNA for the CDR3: TGCAGTGCTAGTGACAGACGAGAAGCTTTCTTT. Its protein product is CSASDRREAFF.

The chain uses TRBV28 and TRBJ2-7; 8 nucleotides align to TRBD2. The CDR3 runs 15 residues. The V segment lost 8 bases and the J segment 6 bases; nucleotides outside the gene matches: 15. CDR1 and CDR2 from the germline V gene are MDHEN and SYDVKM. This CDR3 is CASGQRGPVFLEQYF. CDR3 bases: TGTGCCAGCGGGCAGCGGGGGCCCGTTTTTCTCGAGCAGTACTTC.

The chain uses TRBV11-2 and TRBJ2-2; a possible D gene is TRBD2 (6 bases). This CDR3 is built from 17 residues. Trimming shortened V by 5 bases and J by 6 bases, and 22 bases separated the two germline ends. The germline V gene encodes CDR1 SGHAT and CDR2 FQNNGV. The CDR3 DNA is TGTGCCAGCAGCCACTCTCGGGACTCCGTAACTCCCGGGGAGCTGTTTTTT. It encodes CASSHSRDSVTPGELFF. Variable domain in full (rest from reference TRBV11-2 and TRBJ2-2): EAGVAQSPRYKIIEKRQSVAFWCNPISGHATLYWYQQILGQGPKLLIQFQNNGVVDDSQLPKDRFSAERLKGVDSTLKIQPAKLEDSAVYLCASSHSRDSVTPGELFFGEGSRLTVL.

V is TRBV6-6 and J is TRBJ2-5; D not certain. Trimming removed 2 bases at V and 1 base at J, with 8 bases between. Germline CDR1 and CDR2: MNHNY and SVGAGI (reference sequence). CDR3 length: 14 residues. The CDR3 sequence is CASSYVSGQETQYF. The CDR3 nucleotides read TGTGCCAGCAGTTACGTGTCAGGCCAAGAGACCCAGTACTTC.

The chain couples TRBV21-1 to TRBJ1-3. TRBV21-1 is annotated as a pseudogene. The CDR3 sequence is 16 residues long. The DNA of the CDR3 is TGTGCCAGCAGCAAAATCCGATCTTTCTCTGGAAACACCATATATTTT. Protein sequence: CASSKIRSFSGNTIYF.

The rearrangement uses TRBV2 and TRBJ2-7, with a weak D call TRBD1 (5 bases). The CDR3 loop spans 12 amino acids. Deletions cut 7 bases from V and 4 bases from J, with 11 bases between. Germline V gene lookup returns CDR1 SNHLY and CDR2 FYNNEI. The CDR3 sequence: CASTQDSYEQYF. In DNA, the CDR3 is TGTGCCAGCACCCAAGACAGTTACGAGCAGTACTTC. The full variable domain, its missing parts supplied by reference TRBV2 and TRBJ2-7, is EPEVTQTPSHQVTQMGQEVILRCVPISNHLYFYWYRQILGQKVEFLVSFYNNEISEKSEIFDDQFSVERPDGSNFTLKIRSTKLEDSAMYFCASTQDSYEQYFGPGTRLTVT.

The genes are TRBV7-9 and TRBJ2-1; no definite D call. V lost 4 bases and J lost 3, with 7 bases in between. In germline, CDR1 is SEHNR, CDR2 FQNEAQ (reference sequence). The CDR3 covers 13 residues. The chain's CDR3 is CASSSDFYNEQFF. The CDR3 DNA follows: TGTGCCAGCAGCTCCGACTTCTACAATGAGCAGTTCTTC. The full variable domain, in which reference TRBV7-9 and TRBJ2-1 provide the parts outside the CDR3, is DTGVSQNPRHKITKRGQNVTFRCDPISEHNRLYWYRQTLGQGPEFLTYFQNEAQLEKSRLLSDRFSAERPKGSFSTLEIQRTEQGDSAMYLCASSSDFYNEQFFGPGTRLTVL.

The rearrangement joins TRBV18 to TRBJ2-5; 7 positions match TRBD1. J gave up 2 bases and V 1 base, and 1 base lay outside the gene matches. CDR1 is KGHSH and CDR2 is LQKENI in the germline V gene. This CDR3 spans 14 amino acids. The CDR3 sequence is CASSPQTGQETQYF. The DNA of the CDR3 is TGTGCCAGCTCACCACAGACAGGGCAAGAGACCCAGTACTTC.

CDR3 sequence: CASSFTTLNEQFF. In nucleotides, the CDR3 is TGTGCCAGCAGCTTCACCACCCTCAATGAGCAGTTCTTC. The rearrangement links TRBV7-9 to TRBJ2-1, with D unclear. This CDR3 has 13 amino acids. The germline V gene encodes CDR1 SEHNR and CDR2 FQNEAQ (reference sequence). V lost 3 bases, J lost 6 bases, and 9 bases lay in between.

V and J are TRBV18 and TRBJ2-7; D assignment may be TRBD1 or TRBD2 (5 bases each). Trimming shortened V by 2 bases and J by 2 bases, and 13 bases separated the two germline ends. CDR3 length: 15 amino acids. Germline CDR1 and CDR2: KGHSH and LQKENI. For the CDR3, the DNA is TGTGCCAGCTCACCAGTCCGGGACGGTGCCTACGAGCAGTACTTC. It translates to CASSPVRDGAYEQYF.

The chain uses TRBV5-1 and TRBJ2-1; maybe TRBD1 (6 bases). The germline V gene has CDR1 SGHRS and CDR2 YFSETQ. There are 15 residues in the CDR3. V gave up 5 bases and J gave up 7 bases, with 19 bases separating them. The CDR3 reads CASRPRTEPMNEQFF. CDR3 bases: TGCGCCAGCAGGCCCCGGACAGAACCAATGAATGAGCAGTTCTTC.

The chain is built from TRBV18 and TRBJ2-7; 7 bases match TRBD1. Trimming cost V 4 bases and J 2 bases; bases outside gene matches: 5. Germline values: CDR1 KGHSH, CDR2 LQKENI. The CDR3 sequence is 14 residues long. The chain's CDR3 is CASSQRTGTYEQYF. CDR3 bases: TGTGCCAGCTCACAGAGGACAGGAACCTACGAGCAGTACTTC. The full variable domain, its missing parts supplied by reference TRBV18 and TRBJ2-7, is NAGVMQNPRHLVRRRGQEARLRCSPMKGHSHVYWYRQLPEEGLKFMVYLQKENIIDESGMPKERFSAEFPKEGPSILRIQQVVRGDSAAYFCASSQRTGTYEQYFGPGTRLTVT.

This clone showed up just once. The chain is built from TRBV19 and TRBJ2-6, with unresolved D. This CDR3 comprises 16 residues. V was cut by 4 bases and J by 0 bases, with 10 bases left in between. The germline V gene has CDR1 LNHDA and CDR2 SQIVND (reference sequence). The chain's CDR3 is CASSNKPVSGANVLTF. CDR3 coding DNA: TGTGCCAGTAGTAATAAACCGGTCTCTGGGGCCAACGTCCTGACTTTC.

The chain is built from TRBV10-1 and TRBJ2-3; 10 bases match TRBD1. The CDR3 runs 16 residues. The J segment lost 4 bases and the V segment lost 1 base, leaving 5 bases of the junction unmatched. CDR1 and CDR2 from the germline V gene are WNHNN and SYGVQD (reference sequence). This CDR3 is CASSELEGQGSDTQYF. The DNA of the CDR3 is TGCGCCAGCAGTGAGTTAGAGGGACAGGGGTCAGATACGCAGTATTTT.

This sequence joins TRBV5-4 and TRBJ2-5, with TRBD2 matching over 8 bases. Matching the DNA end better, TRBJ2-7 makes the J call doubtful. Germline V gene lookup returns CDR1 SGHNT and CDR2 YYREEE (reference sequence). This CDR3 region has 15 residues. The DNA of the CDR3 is TGTGCCAGCAGCTTAAAGCGGGAGCCCTCCTACGAGCAGTACTTC. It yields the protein CASSLKREPSYEQYF.

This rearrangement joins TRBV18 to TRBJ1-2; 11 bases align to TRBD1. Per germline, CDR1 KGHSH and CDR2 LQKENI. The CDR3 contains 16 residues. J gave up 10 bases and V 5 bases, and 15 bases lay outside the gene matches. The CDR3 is CASSAGQGGRLFNYTF. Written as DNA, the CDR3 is TGTGCCAGCTCAGCGGGACAGGGGGGCCGCCTATTCAACTACACCTTC.

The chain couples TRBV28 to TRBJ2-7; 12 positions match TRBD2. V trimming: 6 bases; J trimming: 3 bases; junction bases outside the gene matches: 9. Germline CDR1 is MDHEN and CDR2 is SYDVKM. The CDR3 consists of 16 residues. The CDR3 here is CASSNTRTSGVYEQYF. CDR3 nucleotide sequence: TGTGCCAGCAGCAACACACGGACTAGCGGGGTCTACGAGCAGTACTTC.

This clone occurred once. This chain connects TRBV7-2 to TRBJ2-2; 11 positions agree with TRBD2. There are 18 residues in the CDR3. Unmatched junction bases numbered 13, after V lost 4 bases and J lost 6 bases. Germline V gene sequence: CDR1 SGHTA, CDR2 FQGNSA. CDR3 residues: CASSSRGLAGGLAGELFF. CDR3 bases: TGTGCCAGCAGCTCACGGGGGCTAGCGGGAGGCCTCGCCGGGGAGCTGTTTTTT.

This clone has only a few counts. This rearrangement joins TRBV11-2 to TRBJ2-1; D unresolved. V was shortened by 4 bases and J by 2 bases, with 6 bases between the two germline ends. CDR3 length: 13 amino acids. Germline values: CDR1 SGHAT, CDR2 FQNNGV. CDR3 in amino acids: CASSYDPYNEQFF. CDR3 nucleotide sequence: TGTGCCAGCAGCTACGACCCCTACAATGAGCAGTTCTTC. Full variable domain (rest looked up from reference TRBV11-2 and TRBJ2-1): EAGVAQSPRYKIIEKRQSVAFWCNPISGHATLYWYQQILGQGPKLLIQFQNNGVVDDSQLPKDRFSAERLKGVDSTLKIQPAKLEDSAVYLCASSYDPYNEQFFGPGTRLTVL.

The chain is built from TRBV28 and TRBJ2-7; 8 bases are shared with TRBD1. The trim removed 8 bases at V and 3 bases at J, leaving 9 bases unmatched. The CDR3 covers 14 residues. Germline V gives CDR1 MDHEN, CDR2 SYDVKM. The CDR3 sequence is CASAGGLGRYEQYF. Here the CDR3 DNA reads TGTGCCAGCGCAGGGGGCTTGGGCCGCTACGAGCAGTACTTC.

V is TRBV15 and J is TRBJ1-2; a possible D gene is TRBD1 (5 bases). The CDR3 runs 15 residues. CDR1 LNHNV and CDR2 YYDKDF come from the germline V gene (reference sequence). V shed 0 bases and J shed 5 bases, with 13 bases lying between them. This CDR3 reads CATSRDPRGEYGYTF. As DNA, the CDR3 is TGTGCCACCAGCAGAGATCCTCGAGGGGAATATGGCTACACCTTC.

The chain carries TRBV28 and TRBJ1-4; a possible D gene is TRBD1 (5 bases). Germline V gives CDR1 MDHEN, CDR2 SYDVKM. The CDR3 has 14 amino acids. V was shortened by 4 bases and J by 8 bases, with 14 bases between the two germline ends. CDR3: CASSWGGIGEKLFF. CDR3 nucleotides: TGTGCCAGCAGTTGGGGGGGGATTGGGGAAAAACTGTTTTTT.

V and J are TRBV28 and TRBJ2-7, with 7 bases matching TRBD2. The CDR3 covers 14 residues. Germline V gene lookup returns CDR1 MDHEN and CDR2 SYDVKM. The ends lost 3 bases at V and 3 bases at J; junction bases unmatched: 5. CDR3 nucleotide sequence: TGTGCCAGCAGTTTCGGGGGACTAAACTACGAGCAGTACTTC. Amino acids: CASSFGGLNYEQYF.

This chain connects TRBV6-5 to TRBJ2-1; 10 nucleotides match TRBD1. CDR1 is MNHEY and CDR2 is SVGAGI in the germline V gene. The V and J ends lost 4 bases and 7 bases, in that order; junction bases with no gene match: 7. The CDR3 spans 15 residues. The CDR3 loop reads CASSSPSDRGNEQFF. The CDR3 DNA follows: TGTGCCAGCAGTTCCCCGTCGGACAGGGGGAATGAGCAGTTCTTC.

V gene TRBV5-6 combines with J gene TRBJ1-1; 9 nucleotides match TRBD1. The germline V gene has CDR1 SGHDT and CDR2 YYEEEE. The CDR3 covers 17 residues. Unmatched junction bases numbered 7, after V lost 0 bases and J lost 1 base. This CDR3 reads CASSLARRGQGNTEAFF. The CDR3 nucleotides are TGTGCCAGCAGCTTGGCCCGGCGGGGACAGGGGAACACTGAAGCTTTCTTT. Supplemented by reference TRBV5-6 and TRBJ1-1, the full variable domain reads DAGVTQSPTHLIKTRGQQVTLRCSPKSGHDTVSWYQQALGQGPQFIFQYYEEEERQRGNFPDRFSGHQFPNYSSELNVNALLLGDSALYLCASSLARRGQGNTEAFFGQGTRLTVV.

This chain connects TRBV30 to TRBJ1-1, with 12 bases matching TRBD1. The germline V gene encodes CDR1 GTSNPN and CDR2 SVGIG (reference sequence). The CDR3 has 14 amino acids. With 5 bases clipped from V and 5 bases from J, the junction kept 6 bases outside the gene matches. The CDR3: CAWGTGGSGTEAFF. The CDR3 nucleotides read TGTGCCTGGGGGACAGGGGGCTCGGGAACTGAAGCTTTCTTT.

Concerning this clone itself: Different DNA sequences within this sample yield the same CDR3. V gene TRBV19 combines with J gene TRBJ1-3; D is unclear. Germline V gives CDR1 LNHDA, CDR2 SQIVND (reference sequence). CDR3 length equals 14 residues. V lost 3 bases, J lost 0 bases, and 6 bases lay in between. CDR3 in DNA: TGTGCCAGTAGTATCCGTAGCTCTGGAAACACCATATATTTT. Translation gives CASSIRSSGNTIYF. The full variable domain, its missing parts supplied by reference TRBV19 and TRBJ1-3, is DGGITQSPKYLFRKEGQNVTLSCEQNLNHDAMYWYRQDPGQGLRLIYYSQIVNDFQKGDIAEGYSVSREKKESFPLTVTSAQKNPTAFYLCASSIRSSGNTIYFGEGSWLTVV.